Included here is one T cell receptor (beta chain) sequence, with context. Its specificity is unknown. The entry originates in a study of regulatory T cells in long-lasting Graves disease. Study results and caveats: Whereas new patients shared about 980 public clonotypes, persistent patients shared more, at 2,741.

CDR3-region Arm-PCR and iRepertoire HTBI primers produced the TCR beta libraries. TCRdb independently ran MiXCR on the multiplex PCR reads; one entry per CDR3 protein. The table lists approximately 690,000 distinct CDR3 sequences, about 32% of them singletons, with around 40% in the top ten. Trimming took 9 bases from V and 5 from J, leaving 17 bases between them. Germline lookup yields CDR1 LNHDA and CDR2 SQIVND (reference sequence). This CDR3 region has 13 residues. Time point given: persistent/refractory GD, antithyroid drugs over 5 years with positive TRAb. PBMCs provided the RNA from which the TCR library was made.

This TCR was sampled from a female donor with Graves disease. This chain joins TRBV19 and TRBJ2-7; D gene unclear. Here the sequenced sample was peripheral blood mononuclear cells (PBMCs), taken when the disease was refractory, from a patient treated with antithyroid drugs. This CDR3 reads CASSSWAGDEQYF. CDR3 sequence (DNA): TGTGCCAGCAGCTCGTGGGCAGGTGACGAGCAGTACTTC.